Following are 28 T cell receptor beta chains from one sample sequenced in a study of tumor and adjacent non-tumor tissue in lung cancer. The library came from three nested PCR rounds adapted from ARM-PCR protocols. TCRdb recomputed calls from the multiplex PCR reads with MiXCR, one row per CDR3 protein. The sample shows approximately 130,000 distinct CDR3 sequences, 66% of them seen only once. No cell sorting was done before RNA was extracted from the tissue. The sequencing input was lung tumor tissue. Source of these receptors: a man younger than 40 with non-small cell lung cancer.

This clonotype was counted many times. In DNA, the CDR3 is TGCAGTGCTCCCCGGGACCGAACTGGCACTGAAGCTTTCTTT. This codes for CSAPRDRTGTEAFF. The rearrangement joins TRBV20-1 to TRBJ1-1, with D perhaps matching TRBD1 (5 bases). Trimming shortened V by 5 bases and J by 4 bases, and 17 bases separated the two germline ends. Looked up from germline, CDR1 is DFQATT and CDR2 is SNEGSKA (reference sequence). The CDR3 loop spans 14 amino acids.

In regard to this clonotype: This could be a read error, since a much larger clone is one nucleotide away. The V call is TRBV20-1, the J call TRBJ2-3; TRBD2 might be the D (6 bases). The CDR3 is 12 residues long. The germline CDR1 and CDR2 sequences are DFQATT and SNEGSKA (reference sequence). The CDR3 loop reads CTARLGGDTQYF. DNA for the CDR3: TGCACTGCTAGACTAGGTGGAGATACGCAGTATTTT.

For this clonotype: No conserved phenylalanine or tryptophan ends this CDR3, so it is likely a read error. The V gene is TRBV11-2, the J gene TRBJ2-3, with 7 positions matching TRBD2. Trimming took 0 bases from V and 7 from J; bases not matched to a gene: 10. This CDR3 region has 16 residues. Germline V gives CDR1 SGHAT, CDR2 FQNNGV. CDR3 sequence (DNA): TGTGCCAGCAGCTTAGATCGCAGCGGGGTCGCAAATACGCAGTATTCT. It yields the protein CASSLDRSGVANTQYS.

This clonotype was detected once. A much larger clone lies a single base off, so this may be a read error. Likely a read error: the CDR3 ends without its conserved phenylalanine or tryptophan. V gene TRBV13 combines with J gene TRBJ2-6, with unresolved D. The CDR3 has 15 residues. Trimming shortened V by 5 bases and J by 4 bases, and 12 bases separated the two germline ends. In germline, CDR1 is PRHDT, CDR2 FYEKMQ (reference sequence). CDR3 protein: CASSPSTTGANVLTL. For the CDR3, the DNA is TGTGCCAGCAGCCCTTCGACAACCGGGGCCAACGTCCTGACTTTA.

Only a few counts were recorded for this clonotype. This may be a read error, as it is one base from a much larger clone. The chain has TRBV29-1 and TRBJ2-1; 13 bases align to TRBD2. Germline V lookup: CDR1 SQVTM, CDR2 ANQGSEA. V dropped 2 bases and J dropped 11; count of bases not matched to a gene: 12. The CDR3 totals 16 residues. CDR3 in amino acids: CSVERGGTSGTGKQFF. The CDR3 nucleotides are TGCAGCGTTGAACGGGGAGGGACTAGCGGGACTGGGAAGCAGTTCTTC.

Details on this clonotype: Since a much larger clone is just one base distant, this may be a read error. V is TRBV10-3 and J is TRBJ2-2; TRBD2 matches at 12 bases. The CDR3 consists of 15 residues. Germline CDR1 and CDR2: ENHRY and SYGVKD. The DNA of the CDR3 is TGTGCCGTCAGAAGACTAGCGGGGGAAACCGGGGAGCTGTTTTTT. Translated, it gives CAVRRLAGETGELFF.

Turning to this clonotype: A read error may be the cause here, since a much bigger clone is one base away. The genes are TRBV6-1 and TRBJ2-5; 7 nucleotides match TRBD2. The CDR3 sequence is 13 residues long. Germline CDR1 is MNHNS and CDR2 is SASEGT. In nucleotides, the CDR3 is TGTACCGTCATGTACGGGGGGAAAGAGACCCAGTACTTC. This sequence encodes CTVMYGGKETQYF.

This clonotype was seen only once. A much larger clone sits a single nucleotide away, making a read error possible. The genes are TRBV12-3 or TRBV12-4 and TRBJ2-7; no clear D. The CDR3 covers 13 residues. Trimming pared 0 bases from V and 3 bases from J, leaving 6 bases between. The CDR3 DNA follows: TGTGCCAGCAGTTTAGCGCTCGGCTACGAGCAGTACTTC. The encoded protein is CASSLALGYEQYF.

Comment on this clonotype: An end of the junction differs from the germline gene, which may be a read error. CDR3 sequence: CTSSPTGGGYGYTF. The CDR3, as DNA: TGTACCAGCAGTCCAACCGGGGGGGGCTATGGCTACACCTTC. This chain uses TRBV6-5 with TRBJ1-2, with a possible D match to TRBD1 (5 bases). The CDR3 covers 14 residues. The germline V gene has CDR1 MNHEY and CDR2 SVGAGI.

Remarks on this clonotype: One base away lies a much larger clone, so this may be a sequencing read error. This CDR3 reads CSASQEVLDGHTF. The CDR3 DNA follows: TGCAGTGCTTCCCAGGAGGTACTAGATGGCCACACCTTC. J is TRBJ1-2 and V is TRBV20-1; no clear D. Germline CDR1 reads DFQATT; CDR2 reads SNEGSKA (reference sequence). This CDR3 has 13 residues.

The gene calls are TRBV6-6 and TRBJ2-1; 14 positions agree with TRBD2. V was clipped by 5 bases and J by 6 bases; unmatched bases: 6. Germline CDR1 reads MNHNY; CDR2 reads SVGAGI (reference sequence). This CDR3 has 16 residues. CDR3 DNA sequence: TGTGCCAGCAGTCGGAGCGGACTAGCGGGAGGCAATGAGCAGTTCTTC. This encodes CASSRSGLAGGNEQFF.

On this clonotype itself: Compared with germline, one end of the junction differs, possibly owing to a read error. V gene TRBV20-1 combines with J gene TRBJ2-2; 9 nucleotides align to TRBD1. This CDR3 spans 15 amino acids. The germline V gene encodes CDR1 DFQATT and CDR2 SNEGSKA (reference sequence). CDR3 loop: CSATGDRERTGELFF. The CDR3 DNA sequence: TGCAGTGCTACAGGGGACAGGGAGAGGACCGGGGAGTTGTTTTTT.

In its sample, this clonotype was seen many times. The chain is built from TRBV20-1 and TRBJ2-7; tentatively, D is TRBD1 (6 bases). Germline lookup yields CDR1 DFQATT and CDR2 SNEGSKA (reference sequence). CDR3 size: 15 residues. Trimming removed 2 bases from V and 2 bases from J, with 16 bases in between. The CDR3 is CSARLTAPGAYEQYF. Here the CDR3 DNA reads TGCAGTGCTAGATTGACAGCCCCAGGGGCCTACGAGCAGTACTTC.

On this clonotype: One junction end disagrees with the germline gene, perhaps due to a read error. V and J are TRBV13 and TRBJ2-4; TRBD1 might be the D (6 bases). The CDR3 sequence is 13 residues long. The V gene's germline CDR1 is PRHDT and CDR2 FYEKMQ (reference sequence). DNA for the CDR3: TGTGCCAGCAGCTTAGGCCGGGACAAGGGCCTTCGCTTC. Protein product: CASSLGRDKGLRF.

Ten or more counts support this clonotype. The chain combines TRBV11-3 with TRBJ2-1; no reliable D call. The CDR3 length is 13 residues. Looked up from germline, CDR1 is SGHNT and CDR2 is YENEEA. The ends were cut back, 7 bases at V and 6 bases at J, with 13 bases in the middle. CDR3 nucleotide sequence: TGTGCCAGCAAGCCCACACCTGGCAATGAGCAGTTCTTC. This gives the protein CASKPTPGNEQFF.

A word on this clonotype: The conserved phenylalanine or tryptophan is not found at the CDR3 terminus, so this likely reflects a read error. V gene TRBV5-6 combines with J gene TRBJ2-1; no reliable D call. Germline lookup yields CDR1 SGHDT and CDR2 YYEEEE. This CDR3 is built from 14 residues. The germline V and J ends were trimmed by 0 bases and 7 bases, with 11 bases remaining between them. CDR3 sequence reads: CASSLVTASNEQFY. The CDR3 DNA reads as TGTGCCAGCAGCTTGGTCACAGCGTCTAATGAGCAGTTCTAC.

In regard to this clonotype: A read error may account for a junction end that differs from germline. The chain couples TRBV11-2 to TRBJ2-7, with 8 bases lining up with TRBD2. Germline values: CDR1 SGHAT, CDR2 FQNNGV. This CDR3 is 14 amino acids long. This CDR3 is CACSSGGRLNEQYF. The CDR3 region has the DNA TGTGCCTGCAGTTCCGGCGGGAGGCTCAACGAGCAGTACTTC.

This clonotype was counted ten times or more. This chain's CDR3 is CSASLRLAVANEQFF. The CDR3 DNA reads as TGCAGTGCTAGTTTACGACTAGCGGTGGCCAATGAGCAGTTCTTC. The V gene is TRBV20-1, the J gene TRBJ2-1, with 9 positions matching TRBD2. This CDR3 spans 15 amino acids. The germline CDR1 and CDR2 sequences are DFQATT and SNEGSKA (reference sequence). Germline trimming cut 3 bases from V and 6 bases from J; bases unmatched to any gene: 9.

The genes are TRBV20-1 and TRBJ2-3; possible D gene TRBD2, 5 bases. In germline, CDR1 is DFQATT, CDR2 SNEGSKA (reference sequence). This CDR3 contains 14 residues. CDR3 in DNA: TGCAATACGGTAGGCGAACTAGTTCTAGATACGCAGTATTTT. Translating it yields CNTVGELVLDTQYF.

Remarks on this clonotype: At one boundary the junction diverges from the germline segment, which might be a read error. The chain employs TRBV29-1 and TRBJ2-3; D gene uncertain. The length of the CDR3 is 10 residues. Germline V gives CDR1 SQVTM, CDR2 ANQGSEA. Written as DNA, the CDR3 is TGCAGAGTTGTCCAGCATACGCATTATTTT. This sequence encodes CRVVQHTHYF.

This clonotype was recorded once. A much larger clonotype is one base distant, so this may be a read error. CDR3 in amino acids: CSARRPRGYKDTEAFF. The DNA for the CDR3 is TGCAGTGCTAGACGTCCAAGGGGATATAAGGACACTGAAGCTTTCTTT. The rearrangement joins TRBV20-1 to TRBJ1-1, with D perhaps matching TRBD1 (5 bases). The CDR3 is 16 residues long. Germline CDR1 is DFQATT and CDR2 is SNEGSKA (reference sequence). V was clipped by 2 bases and J by 3 bases, with 19 bases between them.

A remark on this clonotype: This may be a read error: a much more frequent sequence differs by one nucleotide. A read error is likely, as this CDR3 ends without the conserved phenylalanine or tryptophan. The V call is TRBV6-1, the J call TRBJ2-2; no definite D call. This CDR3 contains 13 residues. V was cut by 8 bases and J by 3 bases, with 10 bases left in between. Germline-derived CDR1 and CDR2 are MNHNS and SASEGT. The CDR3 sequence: CASQVTDTGELFS. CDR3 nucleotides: TGTGCCAGCCAAGTAACGGACACCGGGGAGCTGTTTTCT.

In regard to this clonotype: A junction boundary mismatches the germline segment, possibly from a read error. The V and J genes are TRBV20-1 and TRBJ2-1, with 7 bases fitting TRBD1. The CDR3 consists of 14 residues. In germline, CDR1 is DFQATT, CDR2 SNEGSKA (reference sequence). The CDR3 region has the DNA TGCAGTACTAGGGCGGCAGGGGGCTACAATGAGCAGTTCTTC. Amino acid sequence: CSTRAAGGYNEQFF.

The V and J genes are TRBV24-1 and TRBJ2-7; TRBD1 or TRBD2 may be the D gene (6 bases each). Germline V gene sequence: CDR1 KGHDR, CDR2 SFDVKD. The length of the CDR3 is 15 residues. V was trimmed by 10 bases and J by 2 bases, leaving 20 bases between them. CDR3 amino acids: CATGGVSGGPYEQYF. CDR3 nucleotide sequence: TGTGCCACAGGGGGTGTTTCTGGGGGGCCCTACGAGCAGTACTTC.

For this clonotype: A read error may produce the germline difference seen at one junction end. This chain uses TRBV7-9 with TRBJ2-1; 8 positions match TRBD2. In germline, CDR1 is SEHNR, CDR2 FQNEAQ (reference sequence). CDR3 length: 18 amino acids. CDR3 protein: CASNLAGRTGFSYNEQFF. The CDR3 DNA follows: TGTGCCAGCAACTTAGCGGGGCGAACGGGGTTCTCCTACAATGAGCAGTTCTTC.

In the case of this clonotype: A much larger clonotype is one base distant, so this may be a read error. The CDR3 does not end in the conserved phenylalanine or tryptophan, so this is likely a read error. The CDR3 here is CSVGGKNEQYL. The DNA for the CDR3 is TGCAGCGTGGGGGGGAAGAACGAGCAGTACCTC. The chain carries TRBV29-1 and TRBJ2-7; 7 bases map to TRBD2. This CDR3 has 11 residues. Unmatched junction bases numbered 4, after V lost 6 bases and J lost 5 bases. The germline CDR1 and CDR2 sequences are SQVTM and ANQGSEA.

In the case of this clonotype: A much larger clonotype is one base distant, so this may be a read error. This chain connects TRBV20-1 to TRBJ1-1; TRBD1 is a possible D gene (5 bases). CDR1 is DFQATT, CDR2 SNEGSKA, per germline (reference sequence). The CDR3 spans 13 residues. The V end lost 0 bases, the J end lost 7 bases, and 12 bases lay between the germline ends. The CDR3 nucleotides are TGCAGTGCTAGAGATCTGGCAGGGAGTGAAGCTTTCTTT. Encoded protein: CSARDLAGSEAFF.

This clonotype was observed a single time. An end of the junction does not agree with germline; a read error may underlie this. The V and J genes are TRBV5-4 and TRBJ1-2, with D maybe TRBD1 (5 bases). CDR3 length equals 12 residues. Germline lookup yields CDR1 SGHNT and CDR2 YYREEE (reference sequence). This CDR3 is CASTWEGVRYTF. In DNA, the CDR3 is TGTGCCAGCACCTGGGAAGGGGTCAGGTACACTTTC.